The clone carrying this T cell receptor beta chain was seen at least ten times. Its antigen is not known. The data were obtained in a study of glioma-infiltrating T cells. Study-wide points: Only very few CDR3 sequences appeared in both tissue and blood. Gliomas, especially low-grade, showed above-expected tissue-blood divergence; non-neoplastic patients showed below.

The iRepertoire nested amplicon-rescue multiplex PCR amplified TCR alpha and beta CDR3s from RNA. MiXCR, applied by TCRdb to the multiplex PCR reads, yields one record per CDR3 protein. This sample has under 200,000 distinct CDR3 sequences; approximately 30% occur once, and the top ten carry 20%. CDR1 SGHAT and CDR2 FQNNGV come from the germline V gene. Trimming removed 3 bases from V and 8 bases from J, with 14 bases in between. The CDR3 is made up of 14 amino acids. The sample comprised glioma tissue, nonneoplastic brain tissue, or PBMCs (not recorded which). The receptor comes from a human donor with low-grade glioma or glioblastoma, undergoing nonglioma brain surgery, or in good health (not recorded which). The chain couples TRBV11-2 to TRBJ2-1; D remains ambiguous. CDR3 protein: CASSFSRNGDEQFF. CDR3 nucleotides: TGTGCCAGCAGCTTTTCCCGAAACGGCGATGAGCAGTTCTTC.